This record concerns one T cell receptor (beta chain) sequence. The antigen is undetermined. These data belong to a study of shared clonotypes between healthy human individuals. Whole-study context: Ranging from 18 to 49 in age, donors were two women and a few men.

Study results and caveats: A limitation of the genetic and exposure-history diversity represented arose from few donors. Non-shared clonotypes had lower generation probabilities than clonotypes shared by all four sorted-subset donors.

Data came from immunoSEQ multiplex PCR; TCRdb stores just in-frame clones and leaves some out. Among over a million clones listed, roughly 97% were seen once. CDR3 length: 15 residues. Germline CDR1 and CDR2: MGHDK and SYGVNS. Between the trimmed V and J ends, which lost 4 bases and 2 bases, there was a span of 12 bases. The rearrangement joins TRBV25-1 to TRBJ2-1; D not resolved. The clonotype comes from a man aged 25-45 years in good health. Sequenced: naive CD4+ T cells sorted from blood. Subset reported: CD45RA+ positively selected. The DNA of the CDR3 is TGTGCCAGCAGTGGACCATCGTTGCCCTACAATGAGCAGTTCTTC. This codes for CASSGPSLPYNEQFF.